A single T cell receptor (beta chain) is shown here with its context. The antigen is not known. The data belong to a study of cytomegalovirus exposure and HLA in healthy donors. General observations from the study: An analysis was carried out later, and it reportedly showed fewer N-insertions in an Asian-associated ancestry cluster than the approximately 710-donor mean. Some V segments (TRBV6-2 and TRBV6-3 among them) were excluded as indistinguishable. TCR beta V segments were, for the most part, productive about 87% or about 30% of the time in an earlier analysis.

V was trimmed by 5 bases and J by 7 bases, leaving 11 bases between them. Germline V CDR1 and CDR2: SEHNR, FQNEAQ (reference sequence). The CDR3 contains 13 residues. Vbeta (60) and Jbeta (13) primers were used in the PCR. This table comes from immunoSEQ multiplex PCR, and its TCRdb copy is limited to in-frame clones, with some not included. The sample has 160,000 or so clones, 80% to 90% seen once. The source is a woman aged 18-35 years in good health and CMV-seropositive. Source material: PBMCs. This chain joins TRBV7-9 and TRBJ2-2, with D possibly being TRBD1 (5 bases). The DNA for the CDR3 is TGTGCCAGCAGCCAAGGGGCCCTCGGGGAGCTGTTTTTT. Protein: CASSQGALGELFF.